This TCR beta chain was recovered during a study of human CD8 memory T cell subsets. Study-level results: Stem-like memory and precursor exhausted T cells were similarly highly diverse; effector memory cells were not.

By UMI-labeled 5' RACE, the TCR beta libraries were made. With the 5' RACE reads reprocessed, TCRdb shows one record per CDR3 protein and no DNA. The repertoire shows fewer than 6,500 distinct CDR3 sequences; the top ten hold 20% to 25%. TPEX denoted exhausted-like, CCR7+ PD-1+ TIGIT+ early memory CD8+ T cells. This CDR3 is built from 14 residues. Germline values: CDR1 SQVTM, CDR2 ANQGSEA. As concerns this clonotype: Its antigen is unknown.

The chain combines TRBV29-1 with TRBJ1-5; with no DNA, the TCRdb D assignment of TRBD1 cannot be verified. Sequenced: CD8+ T cells from PBMCs. This TCR was recovered from a human donor in good health. The CDR3 region is CSAAVGQGDQPQHF.